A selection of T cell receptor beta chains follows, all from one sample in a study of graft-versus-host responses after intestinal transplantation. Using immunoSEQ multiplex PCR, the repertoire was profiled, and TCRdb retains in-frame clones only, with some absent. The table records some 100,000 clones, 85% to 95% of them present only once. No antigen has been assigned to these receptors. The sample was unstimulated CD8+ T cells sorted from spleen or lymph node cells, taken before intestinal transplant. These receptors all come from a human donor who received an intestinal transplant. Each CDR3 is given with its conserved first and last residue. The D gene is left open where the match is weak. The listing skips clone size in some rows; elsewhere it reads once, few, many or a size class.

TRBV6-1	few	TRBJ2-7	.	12	CASGVWAYEQYF	TGTGCCAGCGGTGTGTGGGCGTACGAGCAGTACTTC
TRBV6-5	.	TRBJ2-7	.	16	CASSYPTQGGTYEQYF	TGTGCCAGCAGTTACCCGACACAGGGAGGGACCTACGAGCAGTACTTC
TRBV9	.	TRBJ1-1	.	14	CASSVGHLNTEAFF	TGTGCCAGCAGCGTAGGACACCTGAACACTGAAGCTTTCTTT
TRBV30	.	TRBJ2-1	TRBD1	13	CATDRVSYNEQFF	TGTGCCACCGACAGGGTGTCTTACAATGAGCAGTTCTTC
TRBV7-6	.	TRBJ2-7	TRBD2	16	CASSLGEGTYSYEQYF	TGTGCCAGCAGCTTAGGGGAGGGGACTTACTCCTACGAGCAGTACTTC
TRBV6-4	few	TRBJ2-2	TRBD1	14	CASSQGADTGELFF	TGTGCCAGCTCCCAGGGGGCCGACACCGGGGAGCTGTTTTTT
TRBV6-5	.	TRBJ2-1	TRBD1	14	CASRLQGANNEQFF	TGTGCCAGCAGACTACAGGGGGCTAATAATGAGCAGTTCTTC
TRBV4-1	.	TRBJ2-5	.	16	CASSQKGREESKTQYF	TGCGCCAGCAGCCAAAAAGGAAGGGAGGAAAGTAAGACCCAGTACTTC
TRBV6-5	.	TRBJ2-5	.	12	CASSPPTQTQYF	TGTGCCAGCAGTCCTCCAACGCAGACCCAGTACTTC
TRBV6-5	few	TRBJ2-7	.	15	CASSYSQGRAYEQYF	TGTGCCAGCAGTTACTCCCAGGGAAGGGCCTACGAGCAGTACTTC
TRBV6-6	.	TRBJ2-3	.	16	CASSYDPDISTDTQYF	TGTGCCAGCAGTTACGACCCAGACATTAGCACAGATACGCAGTATTTT
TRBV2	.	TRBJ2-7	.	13	CASSIQISYEQYF	TGTGCCAGCAGTATACAGATATCCTACGAGCAGTACTTC
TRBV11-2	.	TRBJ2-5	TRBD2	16	CASSLGAAGGQETQYF	TGTGCCAGCAGCTTAGGGGCCGCCGGGGGGCAAGAGACCCAGTACTTC
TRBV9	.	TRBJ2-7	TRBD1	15	CASSLQGTSIHEQYF	TGTGCCAGCAGCCTACAGGGGACCTCCATCCACGAGCAGTACTTC
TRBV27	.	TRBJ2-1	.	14	CASSYGGVYNEQFF	TGTGCCAGCAGTTACGGCGGGGTATACAATGAGCAGTTCTTC
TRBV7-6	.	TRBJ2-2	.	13	CASSDAGTGELFF	TGTGCCAGCAGCGATGCGGGAACCGGGGAGCTGTTTTTT
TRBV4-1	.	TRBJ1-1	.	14	CASSQVGRNTEAFF	TGCGCCAGCAGCCAAGTAGGCCGGAACACTGAAGCTTTCTTT
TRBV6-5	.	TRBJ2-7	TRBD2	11	CASSASGEQYF	TGTGCCAGCAGTGCTAGCGGCGAGCAGTACTTC
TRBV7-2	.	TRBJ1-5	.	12	CASSLEYQPQHF	TGTGCCAGCAGCTTAGAATATCAGCCCCAGCATTTT
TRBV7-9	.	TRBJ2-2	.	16	CASSLVMRAYTGELFF	TGTGCCAGCAGCTTAGTGATGCGGGCGTACACCGGGGAGCTGTTTTTT
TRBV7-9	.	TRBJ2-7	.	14	CASSPRADSYEQYF	TGTGCCAGCAGCCCAAGGGCGGATTCCTACGAGCAGTACTTC
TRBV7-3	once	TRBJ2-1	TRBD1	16	CASSPGQGVPYNEQFF	TGTGCCAGCAGTCCGGGACAGGGAGTACCCTACAATGAGCAGTTCTTC
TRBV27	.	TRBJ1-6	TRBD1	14	CASSSGTGFSPLHF	TGTGCCAGCAGCTCCGGGACAGGCTTTTCACCCCTCCACTTT
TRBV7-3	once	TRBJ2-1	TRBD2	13	CASSFASGVEQFF	TGTGCCAGCAGCTTTGCTAGCGGGGTCGAGCAGTTCTTC
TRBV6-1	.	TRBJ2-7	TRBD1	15	CASSVYGTGSYEQYF	TGTGCCAGCAGTGTATACGGGACAGGTTCCTACGAGCAGTACTTC
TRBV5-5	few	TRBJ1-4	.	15	CASSLGDVDNEKLFF	TGTGCCAGCAGCTTAGGTGACGTCGATAATGAAAAACTGTTTTTT
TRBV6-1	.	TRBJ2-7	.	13	CASSEVGSYEQYF	TGTGCCAGCAGTGAGGTAGGGTCCTACGAGCAGTACTTC